The TCR beta chain under discussion was sequenced for a study of blood T cell repertoires in COVID-19. Across the whole study: T cells, B-cell-depleted T cells, or PBMCs supplied cDNA or gDNA.

Germline loops: CDR1 GTSNPN, CDR2 SVGIG (reference sequence). This CDR3 region has 13 residues. Trimming at V came to 5 bases and at J to 1 base, leaving 4 bases not matched to a gene. Method: immunoSEQ multiplex PCR; TCRdb's copy keeps in-frame clones and lacks some. This sample carries roughly 160,000 clones, 79% of them seen once, and the ten largest clones take around 8.1%. The rearrangement joins TRBV30 to TRBJ1-1; 7 bases line up with TRBD1. This clonotype originated in a woman aged 55-69 years with COVID-19, enrolled during active disease. Source material: peripheral blood. CDR3 region: CAWDRDKNTEAFF. DNA of the CDR3: TGTGCCTGGGACAGGGATAAGAACACTGAAGCTTTCTTT.